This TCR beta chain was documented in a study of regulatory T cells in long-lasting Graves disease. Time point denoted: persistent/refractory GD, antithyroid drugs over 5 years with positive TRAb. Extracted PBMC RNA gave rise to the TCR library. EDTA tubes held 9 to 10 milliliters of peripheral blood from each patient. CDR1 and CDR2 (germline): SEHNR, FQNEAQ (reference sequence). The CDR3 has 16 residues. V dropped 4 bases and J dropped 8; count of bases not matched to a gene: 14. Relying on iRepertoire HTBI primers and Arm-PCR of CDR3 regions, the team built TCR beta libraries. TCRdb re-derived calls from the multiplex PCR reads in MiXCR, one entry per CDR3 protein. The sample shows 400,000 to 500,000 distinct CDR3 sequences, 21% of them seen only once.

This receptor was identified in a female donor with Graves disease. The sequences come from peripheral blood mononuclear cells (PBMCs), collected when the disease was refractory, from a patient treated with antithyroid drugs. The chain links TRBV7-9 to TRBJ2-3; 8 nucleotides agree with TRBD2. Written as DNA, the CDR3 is TGTGCCAGCAGCTCGCGGGGGGAGTATTTCGCAGCTACGCAGTATTTT. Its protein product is CASSSRGEYFAATQYF.